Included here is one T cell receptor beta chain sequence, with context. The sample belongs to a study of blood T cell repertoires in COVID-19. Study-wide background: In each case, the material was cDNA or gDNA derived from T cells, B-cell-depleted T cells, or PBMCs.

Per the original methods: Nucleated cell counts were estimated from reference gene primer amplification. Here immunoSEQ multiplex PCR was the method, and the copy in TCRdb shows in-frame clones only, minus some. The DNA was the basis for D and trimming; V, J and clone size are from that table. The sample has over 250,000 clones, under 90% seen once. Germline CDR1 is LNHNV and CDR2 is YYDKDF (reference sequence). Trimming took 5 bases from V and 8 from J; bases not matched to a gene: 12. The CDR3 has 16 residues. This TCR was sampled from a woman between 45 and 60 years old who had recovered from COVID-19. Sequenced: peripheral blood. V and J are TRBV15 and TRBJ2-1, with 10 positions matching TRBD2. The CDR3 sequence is CATSGKVSGGRDEQFF. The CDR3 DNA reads TGTGCCACCAGCGGAAAAGTTAGCGGGGGGCGAGATGAGCAGTTCTTC. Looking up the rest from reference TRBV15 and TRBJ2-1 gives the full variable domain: DAMVIQNPRYQVTQFGKPVTLSCSQTLNHNVMYWYQQKSSQAPKLLFHYYDKDFNNEADTPDNFQSRRPNTSFCFLDIRSPGLGDTAMYLCATSGKVSGGRDEQFFGPGTRLTVL.